This entry describes one T cell receptor (beta chain). Its antigen is not identified. PCR was performed using 60 Vbeta and 13 Jbeta primers. Clones were sequenced by immunoSEQ multiplex PCR, and TCRdb holds only the in-frame ones, with some missing. The data hold 120,000 to 150,000 clones, with about 72% observed a single time. The data are from a study of cytomegalovirus exposure and HLA in healthy donors. Study-wide findings and caveats: V- and J-gene trimming of TCR beta was linked (in a later analysis) to a missense DCLRE1C variant. Being productive about 87% or about 30% of the time was typical of most TCR beta V segments in an earlier analysis. It was likely that a cluster of highly shared sequence variants was a sequencing artifact.

The trim removed 8 bases at V and 1 base at J, leaving 11 bases unmatched. The CDR3 spans 16 residues. Germline CDR1 is SEHNR and CDR2 is FQNEAQ (reference sequence). The chain has TRBV7-9 and TRBJ1-1; 9 nucleotides agree with TRBD1. This sequence originates from a man aged 35 to 55 in good health and CMV-seronegative. Sequenced input: PBMCs. The CDR3 region has the DNA TGTGCCAGCGGCAAGGACAGGGGCCGCGGGAACACTGAAGCTTTCTTT. Protein: CASGKDRGRGNTEAFF.